Following are 22 T cell receptor beta chains from one sample sequenced in a study of cytomegalovirus exposure and HLA in healthy donors. Profiled with immunoSEQ multiplex PCR; TCRdb holds only in-frame clones, not every one. The table shows approximately 180,000 clones, with around 88% occurring only once. Specimen: PBMCs. The receptors were gathered from a woman younger than 35 in good health and CMV-seronegative.

V gene TRBV6-5 combines with J gene TRBJ2-7, with TRBD1 identical over 9 bases. Germline CDR1 is MNHEY and CDR2 is SVGAGI. This CDR3 region has 13 residues. The trim removed 6 bases at V and 5 bases at J, leaving 5 bases unmatched. Here the CDR3 DNA reads TGTGCCAGCAGAATACAGGGGGCCCACGAGCAGTACTTC. The encoded protein is CASRIQGAHEQYF.

This chain uses TRBV18 with TRBJ1-1, with D unresolved. This CDR3 is built from 17 residues. Between the trimmed V and J ends, which lost 3 bases and 0 bases, there was a span of 17 bases. Germline V gene data show CDR1 as KGHSH and CDR2 as LQKENI. The CDR3 loop is CASSPAGSLTMNTEAFF. Written as DNA, the CDR3 is TGTGCCAGCTCACCGGCAGGATCCCTCACGATGAACACTGAAGCTTTCTTT.

The chain joins TRBV4-1 to TRBJ1-1; 9 nucleotides align to TRBD1. The junction had 5 bases not matched to a gene; V was cut back by 0 bases and J by 3 bases. Germline V gene sequence: CDR1 MGHRA, CDR2 YSYEKL. The CDR3 length is 16 residues. CDR3 residues: CASSQDRQGGDTEAFF. The CDR3 DNA is TGCGCCAGCAGCCAAGATCGACAGGGGGGGGACACTGAAGCTTTCTTT.

The V and J genes are TRBV9 and TRBJ1-4, with D uncertain. The CDR3 extends over 13 amino acids. Trimming left V 5 bases short and J 7 bases short, with 12 bases between. The germline V gene encodes CDR1 SGDLS and CDR2 YYNGEE. CDR3 amino acids: CASRAAEGEKLFF. CDR3 nucleotides: TGTGCCAGCAGGGCGGCCGAGGGTGAAAAACTGTTTTTT.

The gene calls are TRBV2 and TRBJ2-2; 9 bases match TRBD2. This CDR3 contains 14 residues. V shed 7 bases, J shed 6 bases, and the junction held 6 bases outside the gene matches. The germline V gene has CDR1 SNHLY and CDR2 FYNNEI. The CDR3 region is CASIGTSIAGELFF. CDR3 nucleotide sequence: TGTGCCAGCATCGGGACTAGCATTGCCGGGGAGCTGTTTTTT.

This clone showed up just once. This rearrangement joins TRBV11-2 to TRBJ2-5; the D gene is possibly TRBD2 (6 bases). V was trimmed by 3 bases and J by 4 bases, leaving 27 bases between them. This CDR3 contains 19 residues. The germline gives CDR1 SGHAT, CDR2 FQNNGV. Here the CDR3 reads CASSFRGAMMGGSRETQYF. The CDR3 bases are TGTGCCAGCAGCTTTAGGGGTGCCATGATGGGAGGATCTAGAGAGACCCAGTACTTC.

The chain recombines TRBV27 with TRBJ1-3; TRBD1 aligns across 10 bases. The CDR3 length is 20 residues. The germline V gene has CDR1 MNHEY and CDR2 SMNVEV (reference sequence). The V gene end was trimmed by 1 base and the J gene end by 1 base; junction bases not matched to a gene: 13. The CDR3 reads CASSLYSPGTGVLSGNTIYF. The CDR3 DNA sequence: TGTGCCAGCAGTTTATACTCCCCCGGGACAGGGGTATTATCTGGAAACACCATATATTTT.

CDR3 bases: TGTGCCAGCAGCCCTTCCCTCAGGGTCCTAATCATTCAAGCTTTCTTT. Its protein product is CASSPSLRVLIIQAFF. The chain joins TRBV7-9 to TRBJ1-1; a possible D gene is TRBD1 (5 bases). CDR1 is SEHNR and CDR2 is FQNEAQ in the germline V gene (reference sequence). This CDR3 has 16 residues. The V gene lost 5 bases and the J gene lost 9 bases, with 25 bases spanning the gap.

This chain connects TRBV29-1 to TRBJ1-2; D is perhaps TRBD1 (6 bases). This CDR3 region has 11 residues. CDR1 is SQVTM and CDR2 is ANQGSEA in the germline V gene. Trimming stripped 6 bases from V and 6 bases from J, with 11 bases between. The CDR3 DNA follows: TGCAGCGTAAGGACAGTACATGGCTACACCTTC. Translation: CSVRTVHGYTF.

This rearrangement joins TRBV11-2 to TRBJ2-3; 9 nucleotides match TRBD2. Trimming at V came to 1 base and at J to 3 bases, leaving 5 bases not matched to a gene. This CDR3 region has 16 residues. From germline, CDR1 is SGHAT and CDR2 FQNNGV. The CDR3 nucleotides read TGTGCCAGCAGCTTAGTAGGCGGGGGGGCAACAGATACGCAGTATTTT. It translates to CASSLVGGGATDTQYF.

The chain is built from TRBV7-3 and TRBJ2-7, with D unresolved. The germline CDR1 and CDR2 sequences are SGHTA and FQGTGA. V was shortened by 1 base and J by 5 bases, with 12 bases between the two germline ends. This CDR3 has 14 amino acids. The CDR3 region has the DNA TGTGCCAGCAGCTTAAACGGAGCTTCCCACGAGCAGTACTTC. It codes for CASSLNGASHEQYF.

V usage is TRBV11-2 and J usage is TRBJ1-2, with 7 bases matching TRBD1. The CDR3 loop spans 16 amino acids. Germline V gene lookup returns CDR1 SGHAT and CDR2 FQNNGV. V gave up 0 bases and J gave up 8 bases; unmatched junction bases: 12. CDR3 region: CASSLDQGGFSPGYTF. As DNA, the CDR3 is TGTGCCAGCAGCTTAGATCAGGGGGGCTTTTCGCCCGGCTACACCTTC. Complete variable domain (other parts from reference TRBV11-2 and TRBJ1-2): EAGVAQSPRYKIIEKRQSVAFWCNPISGHATLYWYQQILGQGPKLLIQFQNNGVVDDSQLPKDRFSAERLKGVDSTLKIQPAKLEDSAVYLCASSLDQGGFSPGYTFGSGTRLTVV.

On this clone itself: Additional DNA sequences in this sample encode the identical CDR3. The chain is built from TRBV29-1 and TRBJ2-3, with TRBD2 identical over 7 bases. CDR3 length: 14 amino acids. Germline CDR1 SQVTM, CDR2 ANQGSEA. With V trimmed by 2 bases and J by 2 bases, 4 bases remained unmatched. The chain's CDR3 is CSVEWRGNTDTQYF. In DNA form, the CDR3 reads TGCAGCGTTGAATGGCGGGGGAACACAGATACGCAGTATTTT.

The chain couples TRBV7-2 to TRBJ2-1; 9 bases are a match to TRBD2. Germline-derived CDR1 and CDR2 are SGHTA and FQGNSA. Trimming took 1 base from V and 2 from J; bases not matched to a gene: 6. The CDR3 runs to 17 residues. Written as DNA, the CDR3 is TGTGCCAGCAGCTTAGGCGGGAGGGGCGGACCCTACAATGAGCAGTTCTTC. Translation gives CASSLGGRGGPYNEQFF.

The chain has TRBV5-1 and TRBJ2-7; D gene uncertain. The germline CDR1 and CDR2 sequences are SGHRS and YFSETQ. The CDR3 is made up of 15 amino acids. V gave up 0 bases and J gave up 6 bases, with 16 bases separating them. CDR3 in amino acids: CASSLDSWASSEQYF. The CDR3 nucleotides are TGCGCCAGCAGCTTGGACAGTTGGGCTTCTTCCGAGCAGTACTTC.

The chain carries TRBV19 and TRBJ1-4; D is uncertain. The CDR3 has 17 residues. Trimming took 6 bases from V and 0 from J, leaving 17 bases between them. Germline CDR1 and CDR2: LNHDA and SQIVND (reference sequence). The DNA for the CDR3 is TGTGCCAGTAGGGGCAGATTTTCGCCGGCAACTAATGAAAAACTGTTTTTT. Translating it yields CASRGRFSPATNEKLFF.

This clone showed up just once. V gene TRBV13 combines with J gene TRBJ2-5, with 7 bases aligning to TRBD1. V was pared by 5 bases and J by 4 bases, with 4 bases of the junction left unmatched. Germline assignment: CDR1 PRHDT and CDR2 FYEKMQ (reference sequence). This CDR3 has 13 amino acids. Here the CDR3 reads CASSGWTGETQYF. The CDR3 nucleotides read TGTGCCAGCAGCGGGTGGACAGGAGAGACCCAGTACTTC.

The rearrangement links TRBV19 to TRBJ1-5; TRBD1 aligns across 9 bases. Trimming removed 4 bases from V and 1 base from J; junction bases left unmatched: 2. The CDR3 has 15 residues. Germline V gene data show CDR1 as LNHDA and CDR2 as SQIVND (reference sequence). The CDR3 bases are TGTGCCAGTAGTACAGGGACAGGGAGCAATCAGCCCCAGCATTTT. Its translation: CASSTGTGSNQPQHF.

This chain connects TRBV30 to TRBJ1-6; 10 positions match TRBD1. Germline CDR1 and CDR2: GTSNPN and SVGIG (reference sequence). Losses at the gene ends were 2 bases for V and 9 bases for J; bases not matched to a gene: 4. This CDR3 has 14 amino acids. As DNA, the CDR3 is TGTGCCTGGAGTCCGGACAGGGGGTTTTCACCCCTCCACTTT. Its protein product is CAWSPDRGFSPLHF.

The chain couples TRBV19 to TRBJ2-3, with D uncertain. Trimming left V 7 bases short and J 1 base short, with 9 bases between. The CDR3 consists of 13 residues. Germline assignment: CDR1 LNHDA and CDR2 SQIVND (reference sequence). The CDR3 sequence: CASIHGGTDTQYF. The CDR3 DNA reads TGTGCCAGTATTCACGGTGGCACAGATACGCAGTATTTT.

The chain uses TRBV6-1 and TRBJ2-7; a possible D gene is TRBD2 (5 bases). CDR1 is MNHNS and CDR2 is SASEGT in the germline V gene. The CDR3 loop spans 13 amino acids. V gave up 5 bases and J gave up 4 bases, with 12 bases separating them. CDR3 DNA: TGTGCCAGCAGTCTTGGTTCGGGATACGAGCAGTACTTC. Translated: CASSLGSGYEQYF.

V and J are TRBV7-9 and TRBJ2-7; tentative D call: TRBD2 (5 bases). The germline CDR1 and CDR2 sequences are SEHNR and FQNEAQ (reference sequence). The CDR3 extends over 17 amino acids. V gave up 1 base and J gave up 0 bases, with 16 bases separating them. CDR3 loop: CASSLGSIQRGSYEQYF. The CDR3, as DNA: TGTGCCAGCAGCTTAGGTAGCATTCAACGGGGCTCCTACGAGCAGTACTTC.